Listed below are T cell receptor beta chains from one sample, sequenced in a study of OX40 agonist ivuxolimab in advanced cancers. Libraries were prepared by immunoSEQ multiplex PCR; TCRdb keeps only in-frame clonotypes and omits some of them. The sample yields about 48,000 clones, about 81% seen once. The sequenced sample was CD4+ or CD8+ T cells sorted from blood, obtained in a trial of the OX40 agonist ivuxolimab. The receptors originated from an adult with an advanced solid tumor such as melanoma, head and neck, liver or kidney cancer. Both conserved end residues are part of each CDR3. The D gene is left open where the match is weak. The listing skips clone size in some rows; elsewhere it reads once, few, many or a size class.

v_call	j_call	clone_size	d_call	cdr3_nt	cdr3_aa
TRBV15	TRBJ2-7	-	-	TGTGCCACCAGCGCAGGAGGGGTCTCCTACGAGCAGTACTTC	CATSAGGVSYEQYF
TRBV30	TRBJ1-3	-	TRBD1	TGTGCCTGGAGTCGGGACAGGTCTGGAAACACCATATATTTT	CAWSRDRSGNTIYF
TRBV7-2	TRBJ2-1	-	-	TGTGCCAGCAGCTTACTTAGCCTCTACAATGAGCAGTTCTTC	CASSLLSLYNEQFF
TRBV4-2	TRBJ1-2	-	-	TGTGCCAGCAGCAAAGACAGCGCTAACTATGGCTACACCTTC	CASSKDSANYGYTF
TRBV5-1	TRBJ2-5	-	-	TGCGCCAGCAGCTTCGGGCACGGCCGTGCGGGAGAGACCCAGTACTTC	CASSFGHGRAGETQYF
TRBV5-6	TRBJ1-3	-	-	TGTGCCAGCAGCTTACGGGGACATCACTCTGGAAACACCATATATTTT	CASSLRGHHSGNTIYF
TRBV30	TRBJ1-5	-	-	TGTGCCTGGAGTGTCCCCGGGTGGCCATCTTTGTACAATCAGCCCCAGCATTTT	CAWSVPGWPSLYNQPQHF
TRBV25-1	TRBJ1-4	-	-	TGTGCCAGCGGCACCACACCTGCCGGGAGGGGCGGGGAAAAACTGTTTTTT	CASGTTPAGRGGEKLFF
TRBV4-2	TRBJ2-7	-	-	TGTGCCAGCAGCCAACTCGGGGACCGCGCCTACGAGCAGTACTTC	CASSQLGDRAYEQYF
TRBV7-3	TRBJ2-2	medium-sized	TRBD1	TGTGCCAGCAGCTTAAACCCGACAGGGGCCACCGGGGAGCTGTTTTTT	CASSLNPTGATGELFF
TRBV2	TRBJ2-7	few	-	TGTGCCAGCATTCAGACAGGAGCCTACGAGCAGTACTTC	CASIQTGAYEQYF
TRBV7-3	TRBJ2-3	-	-	TGTGCCAGCAGCCCGGGGGCGGCGGGAGATACGCAGTATTTT	CASSPGAAGDTQYF
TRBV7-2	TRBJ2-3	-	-	TGTGCCAGCAGCTACGGGACCCTCACAGATACGCAGTATTTT	CASSYGTLTDTQYF
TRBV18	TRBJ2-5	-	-	TGTGCCAGCTCACCGGGACATCGGGAAGAGACCCAGTACTTC	CASSPGHREETQYF
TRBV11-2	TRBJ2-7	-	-	TGTGCCAGCAGCTTAACGGCAGTGTCCGACTACGAGCAGTACTTC	CASSLTAVSDYEQYF
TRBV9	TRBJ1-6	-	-	TGTGCCAGCAGCGTAGAGGGCTCCTATAATTCACCCCTCCACTTT	CASSVEGSYNSPLHF
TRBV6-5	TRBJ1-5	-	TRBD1	TGTGCCAGCAGCCAGGGACAGGGGGTAGGTCAGCCCCAGCATTTT	CASSQGQGVGQPQHF
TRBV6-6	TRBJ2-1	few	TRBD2	TGTGCCAGCAGGGCGGGAGGTCTTAATGAGCAGTTCTTC	CASRAGGLNEQFF
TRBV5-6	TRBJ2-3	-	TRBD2	TGTGCCAGCAGCTTGGTGGGACTAGCGGGGGGCGGCTCCGCAGATACGCAGTATTTT	CASSLVGLAGGGSADTQYF
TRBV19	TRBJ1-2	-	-	TGTGCCAGTAGTATAAACGCCAACTATGGCTACACCTTC	CASSINANYGYTF
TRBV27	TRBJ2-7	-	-	TGTGCCAGCCGAACTGGGATCTCCTACGAGCAGTACTTC	CASRTGISYEQYF
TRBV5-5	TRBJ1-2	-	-	TGTGCCAGCAGCTTGGCCATGGGGTATGGCTACACCTTC	CASSLAMGYGYTF
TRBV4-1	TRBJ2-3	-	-	TGCGCCAGCAGCCCCAAGACGGGTGGCACAGATACGCAGTATTTT	CASSPKTGGTDTQYF
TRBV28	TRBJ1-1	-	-	TGTGCCAGCAGGCAGCAGGGTTACACTGAAGCTTTCTTT	CASRQQGYTEAFF